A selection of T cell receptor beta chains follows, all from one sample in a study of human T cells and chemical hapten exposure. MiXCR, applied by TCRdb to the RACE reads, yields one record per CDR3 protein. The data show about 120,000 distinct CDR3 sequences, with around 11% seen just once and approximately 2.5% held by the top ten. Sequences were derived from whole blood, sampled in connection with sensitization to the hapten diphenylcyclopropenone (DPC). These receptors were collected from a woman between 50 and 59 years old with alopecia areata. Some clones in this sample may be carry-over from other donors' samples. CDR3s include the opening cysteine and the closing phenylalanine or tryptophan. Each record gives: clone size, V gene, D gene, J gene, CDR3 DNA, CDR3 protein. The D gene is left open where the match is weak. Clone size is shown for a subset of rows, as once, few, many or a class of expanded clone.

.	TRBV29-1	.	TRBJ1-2	TGCAGCGCCCAAGGAAATGGCTACACCTTC	CSAQGNGYTF
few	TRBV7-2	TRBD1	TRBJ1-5	TGTGCCAGCAGCTTGCAAGGGGGCTCTCAGCCCCAGCATTTT	CASSLQGGSQPQHF
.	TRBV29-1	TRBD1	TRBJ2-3	TGCAGCGTTGTACGGGGGACAGGGCGCACAGATACGCAGTATTTT	CSVVRGTGRTDTQYF
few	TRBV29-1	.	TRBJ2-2	TGCAGCGTGTCCGAAGCTGACCAAGGCGGGGAGCTGTTTTTT	CSVSEADQGGELFF
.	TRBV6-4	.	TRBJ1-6	TGTGCCAGCAGTGACTCGACGGTTTCGTCTTCACCCCTCCACTTT	CASSDSTVSSSPLHF
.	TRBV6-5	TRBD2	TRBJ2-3	TGTGCCAGCGGTCTAAGCGGGGTCCAGGGTACGCAGTATTTT	CASGLSGVQGTQYF
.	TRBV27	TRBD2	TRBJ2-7	TGTGCCAGCAGTTCCCGGAGCGGGGGAATTTACGAGCAGTACTTC	CASSSRSGGIYEQYF
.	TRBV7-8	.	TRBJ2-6	TGTGCCAGCAGCTTAGGGGGCGATGGGGCCAACGTCCTGACTTTC	CASSLGGDGANVLTF
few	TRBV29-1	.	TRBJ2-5	TGCAGCGTTAACGAGGGGCAAGAGACCCAGTACTTC	CSVNEGQETQYF
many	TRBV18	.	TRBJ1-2	TGTGCCAGCTCACCCACCGACCCTAACTATGGCTACACCTTC	CASSPTDPNYGYTF
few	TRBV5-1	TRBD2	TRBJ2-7	TGCGCCAGCAGCCGGACTAGCGGGAGCGGGAAGCAGTACTTC	CASSRTSGSGKQYF
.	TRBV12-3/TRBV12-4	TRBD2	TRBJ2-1	TGTGCCAGCAGTCCCATAGCGGGAGGGAACTACAATGAGCAGTTCTTC	CASSPIAGGNYNEQFF
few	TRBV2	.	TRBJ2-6	TGTGCCAGCAGGACGGAAAGCTCTGGGGCCAACGTCCTGACTTTC	CASRTESSGANVLTF
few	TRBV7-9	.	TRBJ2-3	TGTGCCAGCTCCAGGACGGCAGACGGGGGCACAGATACGCAGTATTTT	CASSRTADGGTDTQYF
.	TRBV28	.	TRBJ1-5	TGTGCCAGCAGACCCAGTAGTGTGGACAATCAGCCCCAGCATTTT	CASRPSSVDNQPQHF
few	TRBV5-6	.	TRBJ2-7	TGTGCCAGCAGCTCCGGGCCCAGTCCCTACGAGCAGTACTTC	CASSSGPSPYEQYF
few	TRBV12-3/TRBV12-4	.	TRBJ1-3	TGTGCCACCCGCAAAGACACCATATATTTT	CATRKDTIYF
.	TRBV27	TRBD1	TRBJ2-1	TGTGCCAGCAGTTTACCGGGACAGTACAATGAGCAGTTCTTC	CASSLPGQYNEQFF
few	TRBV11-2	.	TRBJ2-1	TGTGCCAGCAACGAGGACTATCAAGCCAATGAGCAGTTCTTC	CASNEDYQANEQFF
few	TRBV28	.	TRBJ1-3	TGTGCCAGCAGTTTCTTCGGGGCACAGGGAAACACCATATATTTT	CASSFFGAQGNTIYF
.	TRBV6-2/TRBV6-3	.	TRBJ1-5	TGTGCCACCAGTCCTCCTAGGCGGACAGCGAGCAATCAGCCCCAGCATTTT	CATSPPRRTASNQPQHF
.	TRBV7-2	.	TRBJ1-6	TGTGCCAGCAGCTTAGATGGTATAAATTCACCCCTCCACTTT	CASSLDGINSPLHF
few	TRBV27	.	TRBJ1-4	TGTGCCAGCACGTTCAGGGAGGGAGAAAAACTGTTTTTT	CASTFREGEKLFF
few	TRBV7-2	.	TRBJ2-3	TGTGCCAGCAGCTGTTGGGAGTCGGATACGCAGTATTTT	CASSCWESDTQYF
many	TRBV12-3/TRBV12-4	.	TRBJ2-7	TGTGCCAGCAGTTCCCACTCTTACGGCTACGAGCAGTACTTC	CASSSHSYGYEQYF
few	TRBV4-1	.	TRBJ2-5	TGCGCCAGCAGTCAAGTCATACTTGAGACCCAGTACTTC	CASSQVILETQYF
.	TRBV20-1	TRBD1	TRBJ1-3	TGCAGTGCTACTCCGGGACAGTCCTCTGGAAACACCATATATTTT	CSATPGQSSGNTIYF
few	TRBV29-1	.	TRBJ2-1	TGCAGCGTTGAAAAGCAGGGTTACAATGAGCAGTTCTTC	CSVEKQGYNEQFF
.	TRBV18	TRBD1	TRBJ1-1	TGTGCCAGCTCACAAGGACAGGGGGCCACTGAAGCTTTCTTT	CASSQGQGATEAFF
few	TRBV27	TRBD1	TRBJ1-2	TGTGCCAGCAGTTTTTCGACAGGGTATGGCTACACCTTC	CASSFSTGYGYTF
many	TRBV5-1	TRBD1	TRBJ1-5	TGCGCCAGCAGCTACGATGGGACAGACAATCAGCCCCAGCATTTT	CASSYDGTDNQPQHF
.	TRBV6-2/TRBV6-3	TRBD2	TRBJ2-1	TGTGCCAGCAGAGCTAGCGGGGGGGCCGGGGCGGATGAGCAGTTCTTC	CASRASGGAGADEQFF
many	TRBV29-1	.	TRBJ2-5	TGCAGCGTTGGGCTCGGGGGAGAGGAGACCCAGTACTTC	CSVGLGGEETQYF
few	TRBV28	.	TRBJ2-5	TGTGCCAGCAGGATCAGGGTTTCGGGGCAAGAGACCCAGTACTTC	CASRIRVSGQETQYF
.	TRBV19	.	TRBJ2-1	TGTGCCAGTAGTATACAGGGATTCGGTTCCTACAATGAGCAGTTCTTC	CASSIQGFGSYNEQFF
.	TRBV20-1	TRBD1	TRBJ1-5	TGCAGTGCCAATACAGGGGTAGCGGGTCAGCCCCAGCATTTT	CSANTGVAGQPQHF
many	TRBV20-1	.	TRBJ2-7	TGCAGTGCTAGAGATCAGGTACCGAGTAACGAGCAGTACTTC	CSARDQVPSNEQYF
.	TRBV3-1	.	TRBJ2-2	TGTGCCAGCAGCTGGGTGTCTGGCGGGGAGCTGTTTTTT	CASSWVSGGELFF
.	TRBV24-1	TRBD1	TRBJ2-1	TGTGCCACCAGCCATGTTCTCCGACAGGGTATGACGGACAATGAGCAGTTCTTC	CATSHVLRQGMTDNEQFF
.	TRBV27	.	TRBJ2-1	TGTGCCAGCAGTTCCCTAAACGCGGGGAGCTCCTACAATGAGCAGTTCTTC	CASSSLNAGSSYNEQFF
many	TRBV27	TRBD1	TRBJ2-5	TGTGCCAGCAGTTTAGGGCAGGGGGTAAGAGAGACCCAGTACTTC	CASSLGQGVRETQYF
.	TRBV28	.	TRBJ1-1	TGTGCCAGCAGCCGAGACCGAGTCGAAGCTTTCTTT	CASSRDRVEAFF
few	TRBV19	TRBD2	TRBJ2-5	TGTGCCAGTAGCCCGGGAGGGGGGTTCGAGACCCAGTACTTC	CASSPGGGFETQYF
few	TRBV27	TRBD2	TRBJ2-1	TGTGCCAGCAGTGATGGGGGGGTGTACAATGAGCAGTTCTTC	CASSDGGVYNEQFF
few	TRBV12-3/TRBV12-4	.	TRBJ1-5	TGTGCCAGCACCAAGGACGGGCAACTCTCGCAGCCCCAGCATTTT	CASTKDGQLSQPQHF
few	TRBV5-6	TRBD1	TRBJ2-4	TGTGCCAGCAGCACGACAGGGCCGGTAGCCAAAAACATTCAGTACTTC	CASSTTGPVAKNIQYF
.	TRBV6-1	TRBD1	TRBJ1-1	TGTGCCAGCAGCCTGGGACAGCGAACTGAAGCTTTCTTT	CASSLGQRTEAFF
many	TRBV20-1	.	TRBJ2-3	TGCAGTGCTCCCTTGCGACCCACAGATACGCAGTATTTT	CSAPLRPTDTQYF
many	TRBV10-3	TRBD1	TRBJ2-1	TGTGCCATCAGTGAGGGGACAGGGGAGTTCTTC	CAISEGTGEFF
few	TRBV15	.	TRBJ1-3	TGTGCCACCAGCAGAGATCTGGGCTCTGGAAACACCATATATTTT	CATSRDLGSGNTIYF
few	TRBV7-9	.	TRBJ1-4	TGTGCCAGCAGCTTCTACAGGGATTTGGAAGAAAAACTGTTTTTT	CASSFYRDLEEKLFF
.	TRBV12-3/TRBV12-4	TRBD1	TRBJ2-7	TGTGCCAGCAGGACAGGGGGCGAGCAGTACTTC	CASRTGGEQYF
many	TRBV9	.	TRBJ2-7	TGTGCCAGCAGCGTAGGTGGAGGAGGGGAGCAGTACTTC	CASSVGGGGEQYF
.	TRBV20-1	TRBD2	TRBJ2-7	TGCAGTGCCCCAGGGACTAGCGGGAGGGCCGAGTACGGGCAGTACTTC	CSAPGTSGRAEYGQYF
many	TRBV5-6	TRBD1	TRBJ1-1	TGTGCCAGCAGTTGGGACAGGGGTGAAGCTTTCTTT	CASSWDRGEAFF
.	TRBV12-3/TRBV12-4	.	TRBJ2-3	TGTGCCAGCAGTTCTCAGCACACAGATACGCAGTATTTT	CASSSQHTDTQYF
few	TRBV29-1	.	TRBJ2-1	TGCAGCGTACCCGCCAGGGGTTCCTACAATGAGCAGTTCTTC	CSVPARGSYNEQFF